These 5 T cell receptor beta chains were all obtained from the same sample, sequenced in a study of technical replicates of blood from a handful of donors. The method was immunoSEQ multiplex PCR; TCRdb's version includes in-frame clones alone and lacks a portion of them. The repertoire holds under 100,000 clones, with approximately 95% as singletons. Specimen: T cells isolated from PBMCs. The source is a human donor in good health.

J is TRBJ2-7 and V is TRBV7-8; 8 bases agree with TRBD1. There are 14 residues in the CDR3. Trimming removed 4 bases from V and 3 bases from J; junction bases left unmatched: 5. Germline assignment: CDR1 SGHVS and CDR2 FQNEAQ. The CDR3 bases are TGTGCCAGCAGCTCCGCAGGACAGGGCTACGAGCAGTACTTC. Protein: CASSSAGQGYEQYF. Full variable domain (outside the CDR3, taken from reference TRBV7-8 and TRBJ2-7): GAGVSQSPRYKVAKRGQDVALRCDPISGHVSLFWYQQALGQGPEFLTYFQNEAQLDKSGLPSDRFFAERPEGSVSTLKIQRTQQEDSAVYLCASSSAGQGYEQYFGPGTRLTVT.

The rearrangement joins TRBV6-5 to TRBJ1-2, with D unresolved. V was trimmed by 8 bases and J by 3 bases, leaving 7 bases between them. Germline CDR1 MNHEY, CDR2 SVGAGI. The CDR3 length is 11 residues. CDR3: CASWAYYGYTF. DNA of the CDR3: TGTGCCAGCTGGGCATACTATGGCTACACCTTC.

This chain links TRBV7-9 with TRBJ2-2; no definite D call. CDR3 length equals 14 residues. CDR1 and CDR2 from the germline V gene are SEHNR and FQNEAQ (reference sequence). V lost 5 bases, J lost 5 bases, and 12 bases lay in between. In DNA, the CDR3 is TGTGCCAGCAGCCCTATACTATTAACCGGGGAGCTGTTTTTT. Translated: CASSPILLTGELFF.

V is TRBV4-2 and J is TRBJ2-2, with 13 bases lining up with TRBD2. The V segment lost 0 bases and the J segment 7 bases; nucleotides outside the gene matches: 8. CDR1 and CDR2 from the germline V gene are LGHNA and YNFKEQ. CDR3 length equals 18 residues. CDR3 coding DNA: TGTGCCAGCAGCCAAGATACTAGCGGGAGGGCCTCGGACGGGGAGCTGTTTTTT. Translated: CASSQDTSGRASDGELFF.

This chain joins TRBV9 and TRBJ2-7; 13 positions agree with TRBD2. The CDR3 extends over 15 amino acids. V trimming: 3 bases; J trimming: 3 bases; junction bases outside the gene matches: 3. Per the germline V gene, CDR1 is SGDLS and CDR2 is YYNGEE. CDR3 sequence reads: CASSEGTSGNYEQYF. DNA of the CDR3: TGTGCCAGCAGCGAAGGGACTAGCGGGAACTACGAGCAGTACTTC.